A single sample is the source of the 14 T cell receptor beta chains below, sequenced in a study of shared clonotypes between healthy human individuals. Measured with immunoSEQ multiplex PCR; TCRdb has only the in-frame clones, and not every one. The sample has about 2.3 million clones; 85% to 95% are singletons. Sequencing was performed on naive CD4+ T cells from PBMCs. Stated subset: CD45RA+ positively selected. The origin of the receptors is a man aged 18-30 years in good health. Some clones in this sample may be carry-over from other donors' samples.

As concerns this clone: The sample has other DNA sequences that encode this CDR3 too. The CDR3 spells CASSPRGRSNQPQHF. The CDR3 region has the DNA TGTGCCAGCAGTCCCAGGGGTAGGAGCAATCAGCCCCAGCATTTT. This chain links TRBV28 with TRBJ1-5, with D maybe TRBD1 (6 bases). V lost 5 bases, J lost 1 base, and 12 bases lay in between. CDR3 length: 15 residues. Looked up from germline, CDR1 is MDHEN and CDR2 is SYDVKM.

The chain links TRBV18 to TRBJ2-5; D gene uncertain. CDR3 size: 14 residues. Between the trimmed V and J ends, which lost 0 bases and 1 base, there was a span of 6 bases. The V gene's germline CDR1 is KGHSH and CDR2 LQKENI. Here the CDR3 reads CASSPPASQETQYF. The CDR3 DNA reads as TGTGCCAGCTCACCACCGGCTAGCCAAGAGACCCAGTACTTC.

The chain uses TRBV7-3 and TRBJ1-1, with D unresolved. The CDR3 has 13 residues. V lost 4 bases and J lost 3, with 9 bases in between. The V gene's germline CDR1 is SGHTA and CDR2 FQGTGA. Here the CDR3 reads CASSSRVDTEAFF. The CDR3 nucleotides read TGTGCCAGCAGCTCTAGGGTGGACACTGAAGCTTTCTTT.

V usage is TRBV7-9 and J usage is TRBJ2-7; D is unresolved. V lost 1 base to trimming and J lost 2 bases, with 9 bases between them. The germline gives CDR1 SEHNR, CDR2 FQNEAQ (reference sequence). CDR3 size: 14 residues. CDR3 nucleotides: TGTGCCAGCAGCTTAGACAACAAGGCCTACGAGCAGTACTTC. This sequence encodes CASSLDNKAYEQYF.

V and J are TRBV7-2 and TRBJ1-4; maybe TRBD1 (5 bases). With 4 bases removed from V and 5 bases from J, the gap between germline ends came to 17 bases. The length of the CDR3 is 16 residues. Germline V gives CDR1 SGHTA, CDR2 FQGNSA. The CDR3 nucleotides read TGTGCCAGCAGCTCCCTTTCGTGGGGGGGGAATGAAAAACTGTTTTTT. Translated: CASSSLSWGGNEKLFF.

The rearrangement joins TRBV2 to TRBJ2-4; TRBD2 might be the D (7 bases). The V end lost 2 bases, the J end lost 7 bases, and 21 bases lay between the germline ends. This CDR3 is 17 amino acids long. Looked up from germline, CDR1 is SNHLY and CDR2 is FYNNEI. The CDR3: CASSEKGGWQARNIQYF. As DNA, the CDR3 is TGTGCCAGCAGTGAAAAGGGGGGGTGGCAGGCGAGGAACATTCAGTACTTC.

The chain couples TRBV6-6 to TRBJ1-3; 11 bases are a match to TRBD1. The CDR3 has 16 residues. The V gene's germline CDR1 is MNHNY and CDR2 SVGAGI (reference sequence). The junction had 7 bases not matched to a gene; V was cut back by 6 bases and J by 3 bases. CDR3 sequence (DNA): TGTGCCAGCAGGAGGACAGGGGGCGTCGATGGAAACACCATATATTTT. Amino acid sequence: CASRRTGGVDGNTIYF.

The chain's CDR3 is CASSLSASGRFGEQYF. The CDR3 nucleotides read TGTGCCAGCAGTTTATCGGCTAGCGGGAGGTTTGGGGAGCAGTACTTC. The rearrangement uses TRBV27 and TRBJ2-7; 11 bases are shared with TRBD2. This CDR3 is 16 amino acids long. Losses at the gene ends were 0 bases for V and 7 bases for J; bases not matched to a gene: 8. The germline V gene encodes CDR1 MNHEY and CDR2 SMNVEV (reference sequence).

The CDR3, as DNA: TGTGCCAGCTCACCACGTACTAGCGGGAGTTTTACCCCCACAGATACGCAGTATTTT. Translated, it gives CASSPRTSGSFTPTDTQYF. This rearrangement joins TRBV18 to TRBJ2-3, with 11 bases that match TRBD2. J lost 2 bases, V lost 1 base, and 11 bases had no gene match. The CDR3 is 19 amino acids. Germline lookup yields CDR1 KGHSH and CDR2 LQKENI.

CDR3 coding DNA: TGTGCCAGCTCACTGAGCCGCAATGAGCAGTTCTTC. Its protein product is CASSLSRNEQFF. The genes are TRBV18 and TRBJ2-1; D gene ambiguous. Trimming shortened V by 4 bases and J by 6 bases, and 7 bases separated the two germline ends. This CDR3 contains 12 residues. Germline CDR1 KGHSH, CDR2 LQKENI.

The chain couples TRBV5-4 to TRBJ2-5, with D possibly matching TRBD2 (6 bases). The CDR3 contains 13 residues. Germline assignment: CDR1 SGHNT and CDR2 YYREEE (reference sequence). V was shortened by 4 bases and J by 4 bases, with 11 bases between the two germline ends. The CDR3 DNA reads TGTGCCAGCAGCCCGGGACTGCCAGAGACCCAGTACTTC. Translated: CASSPGLPETQYF.

This clone has just one count. The chain has TRBV10-3 and TRBJ2-7; TRBD1 matches 9 bases. The CDR3 loop spans 14 amino acids. V lost 6 bases and J lost 1; bases outside the gene matches: 4. Looked up from germline, CDR1 is ENHRY and CDR2 is SYGVKD. CDR3 region: CAISAGTGSYEQYF. Here the CDR3 DNA reads TGTGCCATCAGCGCCGGGACAGGGTCCTACGAGCAGTACTTC.

The chain links TRBV5-6 to TRBJ1-4; TRBD1 is a possible D gene (6 bases). V gave up 3 bases and J gave up 10 bases, with 16 bases separating them. Germline-derived CDR1 and CDR2 are SGHDT and YYEEEE. The CDR3 covers 14 residues. The CDR3 loop is CASSSGTTLGKLFF. For the CDR3, the DNA is TGTGCCAGCAGCTCCGGGACAACCCTGGGAAAACTGTTTTTT.

The chain employs TRBV19 and TRBJ1-5; TRBD1 might be the D (6 bases). Trimming took 6 bases from V and 3 from J, leaving 18 bases between them. The CDR3 is made up of 16 amino acids. Per the germline V gene, CDR1 is LNHDA and CDR2 is SQIVND (reference sequence). The CDR3 reads CASSPRGGGTNQPQHF. The CDR3 coding sequence is TGTGCCAGTAGCCCTAGGGGCGGGGGCACCAATCAGCCCCAGCATTTT.